This T cell receptor (beta chain) was retrieved from a study of blood T cell repertoires in COVID-19. The wider study: The United States, Italy and Spain supplied acute and convalescent COVID-19 samples.

The CDR3 consists of 14 residues. The V segment lost 4 bases and the J segment 10 bases; nucleotides outside the gene matches: 12. CDR1 MNHEY and CDR2 SMNVEV come from the germline V gene (reference sequence). Clones were read by immunoSEQ multiplex PCR, and TCRdb kept only the in-frame ones, dropping some. The sample consists of approximately 150,000 clones, 70% to 90% of them appearing once. The clonotype originates from a man aged 45-60 years who had recovered from COVID-19. The chain links TRBV27 to TRBJ1-2; 7 bases are a match to TRBD1. The sequencing input was peripheral blood. The CDR3, as DNA: TGTGCCAGCAGTTCCCTCTCGACAGGGTCAGACTACACCTTC. It specifies CASSSLSTGSDYTF.